The present entry profiles one T cell receptor beta chain with its context. Germline and junction disagree at one end, which may indicate a read error. The germline V gene encodes CDR1 MNHNS and CDR2 SASEGT. CDR3 size: 10 residues. The source of the sample is a study of cytomegalovirus exposure and HLA in healthy donors. This table comes from immunoSEQ multiplex PCR, and its TCRdb copy is limited to in-frame clones, with some not included. The sample includes about 250,000 clones, about 90% of them seen just once. This chain joins TRBV6-1 and TRBJ1-1, with D unresolved. The sample was PBMCs. The clonotype was recovered from a young man in good health and CMV-seropositive. CDR3 DNA sequence: TGTGCCAGCACCGACACCGAAGCTTTCTTT. Translated: CASTDTEAFF.